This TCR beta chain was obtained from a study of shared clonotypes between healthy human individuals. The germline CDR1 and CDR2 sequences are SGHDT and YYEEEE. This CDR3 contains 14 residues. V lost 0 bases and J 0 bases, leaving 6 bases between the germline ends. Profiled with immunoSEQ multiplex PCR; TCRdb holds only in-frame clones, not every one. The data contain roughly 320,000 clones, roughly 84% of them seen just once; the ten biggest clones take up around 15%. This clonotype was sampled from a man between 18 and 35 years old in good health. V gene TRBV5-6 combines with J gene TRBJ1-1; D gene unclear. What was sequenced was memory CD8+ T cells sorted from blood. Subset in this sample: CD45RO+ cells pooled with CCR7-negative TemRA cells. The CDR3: CASSLEPMNTEAFF. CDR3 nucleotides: TGTGCCAGCAGCTTGGAGCCGATGAACACTGAAGCTTTCTTT.